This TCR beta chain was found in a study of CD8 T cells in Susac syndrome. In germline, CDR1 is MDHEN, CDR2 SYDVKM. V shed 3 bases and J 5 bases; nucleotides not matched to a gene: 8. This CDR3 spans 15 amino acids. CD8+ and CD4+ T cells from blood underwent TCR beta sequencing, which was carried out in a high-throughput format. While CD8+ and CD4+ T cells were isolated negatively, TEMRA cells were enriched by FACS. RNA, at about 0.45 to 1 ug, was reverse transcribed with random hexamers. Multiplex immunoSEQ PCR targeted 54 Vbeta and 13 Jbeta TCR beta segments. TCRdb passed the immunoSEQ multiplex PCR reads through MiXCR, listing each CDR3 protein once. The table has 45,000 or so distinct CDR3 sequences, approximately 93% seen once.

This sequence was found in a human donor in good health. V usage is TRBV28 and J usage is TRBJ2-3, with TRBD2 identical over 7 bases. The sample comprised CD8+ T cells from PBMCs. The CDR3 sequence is CASSFWGRAEDTQYF. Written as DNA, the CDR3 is TGTGCCAGCAGTTTTTGGGGGAGGGCCGAAGATACGCAGTATTTT.